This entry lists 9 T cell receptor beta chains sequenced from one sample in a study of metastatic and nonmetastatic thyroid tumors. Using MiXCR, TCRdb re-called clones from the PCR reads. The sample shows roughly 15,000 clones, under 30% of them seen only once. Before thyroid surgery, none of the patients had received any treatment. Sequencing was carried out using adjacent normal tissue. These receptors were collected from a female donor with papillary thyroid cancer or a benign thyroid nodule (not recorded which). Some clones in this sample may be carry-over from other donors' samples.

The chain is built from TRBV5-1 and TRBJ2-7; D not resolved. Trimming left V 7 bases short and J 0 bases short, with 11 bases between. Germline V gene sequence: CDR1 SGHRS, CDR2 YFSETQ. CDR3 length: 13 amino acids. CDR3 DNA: TGCGCCAGCGGTTGGGATATCTCCTACGAGCAGTACTTC. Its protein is CASGWDISYEQYF.

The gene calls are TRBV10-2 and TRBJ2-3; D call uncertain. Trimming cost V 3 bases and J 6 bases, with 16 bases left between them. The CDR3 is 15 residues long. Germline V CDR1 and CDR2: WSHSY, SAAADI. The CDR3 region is CASSDPAMAQDTQYF. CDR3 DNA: TGCGCCAGCAGTGACCCGGCCATGGCACAGGATACGCAGTATTTT.

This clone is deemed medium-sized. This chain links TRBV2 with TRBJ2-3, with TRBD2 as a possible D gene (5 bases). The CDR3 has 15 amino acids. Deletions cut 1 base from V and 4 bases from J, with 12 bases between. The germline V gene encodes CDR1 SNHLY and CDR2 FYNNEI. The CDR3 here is CASSEDRGAADTQYF. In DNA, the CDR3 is TGTGCCAGCAGTGAAGACCGGGGAGCCGCAGATACGCAGTATTTT.

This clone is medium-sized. The CDR3 sequence: CATSRDWPPSAYEQYF. For the CDR3, the DNA is TGTGCCACCAGCAGAGATTGGCCCCCGTCGGCCTACGAGCAGTACTTC. The chain employs TRBV15 and TRBJ2-7; D uncertain. The CDR3 has 16 amino acids. The V gene's germline CDR1 is LNHNV and CDR2 YYDKDF (reference sequence). V lost 0 bases and J lost 2, with 14 bases in between.

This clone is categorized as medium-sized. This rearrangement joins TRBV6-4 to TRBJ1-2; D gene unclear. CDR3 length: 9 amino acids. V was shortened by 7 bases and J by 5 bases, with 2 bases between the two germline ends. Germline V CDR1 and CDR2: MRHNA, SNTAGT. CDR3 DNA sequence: TGTGCCAGCACATATGGCTACACCTTC. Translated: CASTYGYTF.

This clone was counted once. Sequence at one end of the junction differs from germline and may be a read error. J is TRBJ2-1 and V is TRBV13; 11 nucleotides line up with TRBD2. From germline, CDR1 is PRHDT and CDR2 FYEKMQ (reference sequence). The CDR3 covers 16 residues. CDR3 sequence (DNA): TGTGCCAGCACCTTAGGGACTAGCGGCACTTACAATGAGCAGTTCTTC. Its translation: CASTLGTSGTYNEQFF.

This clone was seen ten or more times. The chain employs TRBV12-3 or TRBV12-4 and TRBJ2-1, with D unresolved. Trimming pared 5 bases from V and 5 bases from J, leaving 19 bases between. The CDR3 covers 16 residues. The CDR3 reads CASSIKRLITHNEQFF. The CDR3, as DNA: TGTGCCAGCAGTATCAAGCGCTTAATAACCCACAATGAGCAGTTCTTC.

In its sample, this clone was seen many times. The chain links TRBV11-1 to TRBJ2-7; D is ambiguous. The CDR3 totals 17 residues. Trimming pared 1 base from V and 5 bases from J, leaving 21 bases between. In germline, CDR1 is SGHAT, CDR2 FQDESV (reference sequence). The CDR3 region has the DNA TGTGCCAGCAGCTTAGGAGTAGAGGCATTGAATGATAACGAGCAGTACTTC. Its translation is CASSLGVEALNDNEQYF.

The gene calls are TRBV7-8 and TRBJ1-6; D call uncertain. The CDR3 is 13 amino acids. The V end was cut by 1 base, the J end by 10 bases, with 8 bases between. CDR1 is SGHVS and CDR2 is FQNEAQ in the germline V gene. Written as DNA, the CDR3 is TGTGCCAGCAGCTTAGGGGCGGGCTCACCCCTCCACTTT. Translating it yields CASSLGAGSPLHF. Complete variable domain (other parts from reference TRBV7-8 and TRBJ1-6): GAGVSQSPRYKVAKRGQDVALRCDPISGHVSLFWYQQALGQGPEFLTYFQNEAQLDKSGLPSDRFFAERPEGSVSTLKIQRTQQEDSAVYLCASSLGAGSPLHFGNGTRLTVT.